Below are 14 T cell receptor beta chains sequenced from a single sample in a study of blood T cells in healthy people across ages. With a J-beta primer mix and a sample-barcoded 5' primer, a second PCR ran about 7 to 12 cycles. TCRdb re-called the 5' RACE reads through MiXCR, storing one row per CDR3 protein. Here the sample spans more than 700,000 distinct CDR3 sequences, around half being singletons. Sequenced material: blood. The receptors shown here come from an elderly man in good health.

This chain connects TRBV29-1 to TRBJ2-2; the D gene is possibly TRBD1 (5 bases). The V gene lost 4 bases and the J gene lost 4 bases, with 10 bases spanning the gap. The CDR3 is 13 amino acids. Looked up from germline, CDR1 is SQVTM and CDR2 is ANQGSEA. The CDR3 DNA reads as TGCAGCGTTGGAAGGCAGGGCACCGGGGAGCTGTTTTTT. Protein sequence: CSVGRQGTGELFF.

This rearrangement joins TRBV12-3 or TRBV12-4 to TRBJ2-7, with D maybe TRBD2 (5 bases). The CDR3 is made up of 16 amino acids. Trimming shortened V by 1 base and J by 0 bases, and 13 bases separated the two germline ends. The CDR3 nucleotides are TGTGCCAGCAGTTTAGGGCCGGGAATTAGCTCCTACGAGCAGTACTTC. Translated, it gives CASSLGPGISSYEQYF.

This clonotype was picked up a small number of times. The V call is TRBV6-1, the J call TRBJ2-6; TRBD1 is a possible D gene (5 bases). Trimming took 7 bases from V and 2 from J, leaving 12 bases between them. The germline gives CDR1 MNHNS, CDR2 SASEGT. The length of the CDR3 is 15 residues. The DNA of the CDR3 is TGTGCCAGCATTCAGGGCGGTGCTGGGGCCAACGTCCTGACTTTC. Its translation is CASIQGGAGANVLTF.

The V gene is TRBV2, the J gene TRBJ2-1, with 11 nucleotides matching TRBD2. The CDR3 consists of 17 residues. CDR1 is SNHLY, CDR2 FYNNEI, per germline. J lost 6 bases, V lost 1 base, and 8 bases had no gene match. CDR3 coding DNA: TGTGCCAGCAGTGAAGTCCGGCTAGCGGGAGGAGTCAATGAGCAGTTCTTC. This sequence encodes CASSEVRLAGGVNEQFF.

The sample holds a few counts of this clonotype. The genes are TRBV6-5 and TRBJ2-1, with D maybe TRBD2 (6 bases). There are 17 residues in the CDR3. V lost 2 bases to trimming and J lost 3 bases, with 17 bases between them. Germline CDR1 and CDR2: MNHEY and SVGAGI. The CDR3 sequence: CASSYANGRGLYNEQFF. The DNA of the CDR3 is TGTGCCAGCAGTTACGCCAACGGGCGGGGTCTCTACAATGAGCAGTTCTTC.

This chain links TRBV14 with TRBJ2-5, with 7 bases aligning to TRBD2. CDR1 SGHDN and CDR2 FVKESK come from the germline V gene. The CDR3 contains 18 residues. V gave up 6 bases and J gave up 11 bases; unmatched junction bases: 27. Written as DNA, the CDR3 is TGTGCCAGCAGTCACCCTCTAGGGCTAGCGGACTCCTACAATGAGCAGTACTTC. Amino acid sequence: CASSHPLGLADSYNEQYF.

The chain is built from TRBV12-3 or TRBV12-4 and TRBJ2-1; TRBD1 matches 7 bases. The trim removed 6 bases at V and 0 bases at J, leaving 2 bases unmatched. This CDR3 is built from 14 residues. In DNA, the CDR3 is TGTGCCAGCAGAAACAGGGGCTCCTACAATGAGCAGTTCTTC. It yields the protein CASRNRGSYNEQFF.

Only a few counts were recorded for this clonotype. The chain employs TRBV5-1 and TRBJ2-3, with D possibly TRBD1 on 6 matching bases. Trimming took off 4 bases at V and 14 bases at J, with 23 bases between the two ends. There are 14 residues in the CDR3. The germline CDR1 and CDR2 sequences are SGHRS and YFSETQ. CDR3 in amino acids: CASSPGHPGAYAYF. DNA for the CDR3: TGCGCCAGCAGCCCGGGACACCCAGGTGCATACGCGTATTTT.

This clonotype came up a few times. The V call is TRBV5-1, the J call TRBJ2-7; a possible D gene is TRBD1 (6 bases). Germline assignment: CDR1 SGHRS and CDR2 YFSETQ. The CDR3 has 14 amino acids. The ends were cut back, 4 bases at V and 1 base at J, with 12 bases in the middle. CDR3 coding DNA: TGCGCCAGCAGCCTAACTGGACAGTCCTACGAGCAGTACTTC. It codes for CASSLTGQSYEQYF.

The chain uses TRBV15 and TRBJ1-1, with no clear D. V lost 5 bases and J lost 5, with 15 bases in between. Germline V gives CDR1 LNHNV, CDR2 YYDKDF (reference sequence). The CDR3 loop spans 14 amino acids. The chain's CDR3 is CATSRETVGTEAFF. The CDR3 DNA reads as TGTGCCACCAGCCGGGAGACGGTCGGGACTGAAGCTTTCTTT.

The chain is built from TRBV27 and TRBJ1-2; D may be TRBD1 (5 bases). The CDR3 loop spans 15 amino acids. Germline V lookup: CDR1 MNHEY, CDR2 SMNVEV (reference sequence). Trimming left V 6 bases short and J 3 bases short, with 17 bases between. The CDR3 DNA reads TGTGCCAGCAGACCAGCCGGGGGAGGGGACTATGGCTACACCTTC. Translated: CASRPAGGGDYGYTF.

The J gene is TRBJ2-5, the V gene TRBV20-1, with 11 bases identical to TRBD2. The trim removed 5 bases at V and 4 bases at J, leaving 9 bases unmatched. The CDR3 spans 15 residues. Per germline, CDR1 DFQATT and CDR2 SNEGSKA (reference sequence). In DNA, the CDR3 is TGCAGTGCTCATTCGACTAGCGGGGCTCCAGAGACCCAGTACTTC. It specifies CSAHSTSGAPETQYF.

The V and J genes are TRBV5-1 and TRBJ2-7; D is unclear. In germline, CDR1 is SGHRS, CDR2 YFSETQ. Trimming took off 4 bases at V and 6 bases at J, with 14 bases between the two ends. This CDR3 has 13 residues. CDR3 loop: CASSPGVAGEQYF. CDR3 nucleotides: TGCGCCAGCAGCCCTGGGGTCGCCGGCGAGCAGTACTTC. The whole variable domain, remainder taken from reference TRBV5-1 and TRBJ2-7, is KAGVTQTPRYLIKTRGQQVTLSCSPISGHRSVSWYQQTPGQGLQFLFEYFSETQRNKGNFPGRFSGRQFSNSRSEMNVSTLELGDSALYLCASSPGVAGEQYFGPGTRLTVT.

This clonotype was counted only a few times. V and J are TRBV7-9 and TRBJ2-1, with TRBD1 matching over 10 bases. J lost 10 bases, V lost 3 bases, and 9 bases had no gene match. From germline, CDR1 is SEHNR and CDR2 FQNEAQ (reference sequence). This CDR3 is 15 amino acids long. CDR3 bases: TGTGCCAGCAGCTTCTCCCGGGACAGGGGAGGCGAGCAGTTCTTC. It encodes CASSFSRDRGGEQFF.